These T cell receptor beta chains were read from a single sample in a study of vaccination and CD4 T cells after COVID-19. A single record per CDR3 protein comes from TCRdb applying MiXCR to the PCR reads. Among about 20,000 distinct CDR3 sequences, 42% were seen once, and the ten largest hold about 29%. No antigen has been identified for these receptors. The specimen was CD4+ T cells from blood, cultured in vitro, collected before SARS-CoV-2 vaccination. These receptors all come from a human donor who received a COVID-19 vaccine. The CDR3 runs from the conserved cysteine through the conserved F or W. D genes are given only for firm matches.

j_gene: TRBJ2-3
d_gene: TRBD1
v_gene: TRBV5-1
CDR3aa: CASSSDGTGSDTQYF
CDR3nt: TGCGCCAGCAGCTCTGATGGGACAGGGTCGGATACGCAGTATTTT

j_gene: TRBJ2-1
d_gene: TRBD2
v_gene: TRBV7-9
CDR3aa: CASSFELAGAGNEQFF
CDR3nt: TGTGCCAGCAGCTTTGAACTAGCGGGGGCGGGGAATGAGCAGTTCTTC

j_gene: TRBJ2-5
d_gene: -
v_gene: TRBV7-8
CDR3aa: CASSFSRGGQETQYF
CDR3nt: TGTGCCAGCAGCTTTAGTAGGGGGGGCCAAGAGACCCAGTACTTC

j_gene: TRBJ2-1
d_gene: -
v_gene: TRBV5-8
CDR3aa: CASSSRASAGIYNEQFF
CDR3nt: TGTGCCAGCAGCTCCCGGGCCTCTGCGGGGATATACAATGAGCAGTTCTTC

j_gene: TRBJ1-2
d_gene: -
v_gene: TRBV6-1
CDR3aa: CASSAGPYYGYTF
CDR3nt: TGTGCCAGCAGCGCGGGACCGTACTATGGCTACACCTTC

j_gene: TRBJ1-2
d_gene: TRBD1
v_gene: TRBV10-3
CDR3aa: CAISGQGDGYTF
CDR3nt: TGTGCCATCAGTGGACAGGGCGATGGCTACACCTTC

j_gene: TRBJ1-2
d_gene: TRBD1
v_gene: TRBV5-1
CDR3aa: CASSLGQGRSNGYTF
CDR3nt: TGCGCCAGCAGCTTGGGACAGGGGCGTTCGAATGGCTACACCTTC

j_gene: TRBJ1-2
d_gene: -
v_gene: TRBV10-2
CDR3aa: CASSETNRSRGYTF
CDR3nt: TGCGCCAGCAGTGAGACCAACAGGTCCAGAGGCTACACCTTC

j_gene: TRBJ2-7
d_gene: -
v_gene: TRBV20-1
CDR3aa: CSATRPGTGSYEQYF
CDR3nt: TGCAGTGCTACCAGGCCCGGGACCGGATCCTACGAGCAGTACTTC

j_gene: TRBJ2-4
d_gene: -
v_gene: TRBV15
CDR3aa: CATSREYGENIQYF
CDR3nt: TGTGCCACCAGCAGAGAGTATGGGGAAAACATTCAGTACTTC